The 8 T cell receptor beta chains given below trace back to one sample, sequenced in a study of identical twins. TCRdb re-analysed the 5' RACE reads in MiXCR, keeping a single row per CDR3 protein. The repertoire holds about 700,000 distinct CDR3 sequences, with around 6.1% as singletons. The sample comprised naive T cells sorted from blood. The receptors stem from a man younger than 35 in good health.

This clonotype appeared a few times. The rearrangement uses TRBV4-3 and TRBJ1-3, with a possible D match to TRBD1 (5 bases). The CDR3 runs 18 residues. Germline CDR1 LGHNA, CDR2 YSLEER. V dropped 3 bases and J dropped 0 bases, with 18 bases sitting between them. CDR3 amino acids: CASSHPLGGRASGNTIYF. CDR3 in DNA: TGCGCCAGCAGCCATCCCCTAGGCGGCAGGGCCTCTGGAAACACCATATATTTT.

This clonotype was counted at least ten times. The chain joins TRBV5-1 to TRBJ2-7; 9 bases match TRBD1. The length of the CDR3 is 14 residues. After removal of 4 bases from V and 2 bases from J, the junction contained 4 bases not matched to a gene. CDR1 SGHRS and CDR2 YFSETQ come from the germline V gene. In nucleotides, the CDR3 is TGCGCCAGCAGCCAGGGACAGGGCCCCTACGAGCAGTACTTC. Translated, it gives CASSQGQGPYEQYF.

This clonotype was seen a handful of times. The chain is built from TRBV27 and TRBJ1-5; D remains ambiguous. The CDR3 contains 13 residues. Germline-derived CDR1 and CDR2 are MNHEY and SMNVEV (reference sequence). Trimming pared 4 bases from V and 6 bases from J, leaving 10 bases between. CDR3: CASSSMGSQPQHF. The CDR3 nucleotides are TGTGCCAGCAGTTCCATGGGGAGTCAGCCCCAGCATTTT.

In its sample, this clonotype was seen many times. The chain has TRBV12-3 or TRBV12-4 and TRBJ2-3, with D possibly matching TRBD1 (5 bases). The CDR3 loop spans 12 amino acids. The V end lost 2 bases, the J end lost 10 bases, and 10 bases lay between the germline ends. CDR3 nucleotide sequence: TGTGCCAGCAGTTTAAGGCAGGGTCCGCAGTATTTT. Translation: CASSLRQGPQYF.

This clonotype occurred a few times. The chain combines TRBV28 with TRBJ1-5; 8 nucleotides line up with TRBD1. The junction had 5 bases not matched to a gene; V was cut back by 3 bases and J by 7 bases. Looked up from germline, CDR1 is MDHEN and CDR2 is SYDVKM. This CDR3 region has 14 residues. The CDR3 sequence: CASSLDRERQPQHF. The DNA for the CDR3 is TGTGCCAGCAGTTTGGACAGGGAAAGACAGCCCCAGCATTTT. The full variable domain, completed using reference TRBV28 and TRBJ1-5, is DVKVTQSSRYLVKRTGEKVFLECVQDMDHENMFWYRQDPGLGLRLIYFSYDVKMKEKGDIPEGYSVSREKKERFSLILESASTNQTSMYLCASSLDRERQPQHFGDGTRLSIL.

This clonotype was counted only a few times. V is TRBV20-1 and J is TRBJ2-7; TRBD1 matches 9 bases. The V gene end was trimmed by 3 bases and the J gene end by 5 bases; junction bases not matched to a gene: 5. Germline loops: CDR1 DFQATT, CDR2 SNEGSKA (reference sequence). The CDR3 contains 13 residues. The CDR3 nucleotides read TGCAGTGCTAGCTTGGGACAGGGAGACGAGCAGTACGTC. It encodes CSASLGQGDEQYV.

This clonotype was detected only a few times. CDR3 nucleotide sequence: TGTGCCAGCAGTTATACCAGGACAGGGGGGGAGACCCAGTACTTC. Translated, it gives CASSYTRTGGETQYF. The genes are TRBV6-5 and TRBJ2-5; TRBD1 matches 10 bases. V dropped 3 bases and J dropped 5; count of bases not matched to a gene: 6. The CDR3 length is 15 residues. The germline V gene has CDR1 MNHEY and CDR2 SVGAGI.

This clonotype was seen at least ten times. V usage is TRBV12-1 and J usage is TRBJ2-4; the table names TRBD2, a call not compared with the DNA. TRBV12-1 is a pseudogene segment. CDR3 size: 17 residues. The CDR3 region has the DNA TGTGCCAGCAGCTTAAGCCTAGCGGGAGTAGCCAAAAACATTCAGTACTTC. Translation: CASSLSLAGVAKNIQYF.